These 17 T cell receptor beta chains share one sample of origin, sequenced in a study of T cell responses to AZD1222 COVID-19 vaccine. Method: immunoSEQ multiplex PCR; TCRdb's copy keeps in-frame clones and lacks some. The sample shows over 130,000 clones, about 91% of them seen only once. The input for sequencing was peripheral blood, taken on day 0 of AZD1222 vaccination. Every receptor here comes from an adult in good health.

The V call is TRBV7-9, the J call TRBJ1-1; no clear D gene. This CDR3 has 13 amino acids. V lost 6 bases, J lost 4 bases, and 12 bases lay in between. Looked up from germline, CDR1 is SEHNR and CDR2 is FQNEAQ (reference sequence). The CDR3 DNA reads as TGTGCCAGCAGTCTAGGTGCGGTCACTGAAGCTTTCTTT. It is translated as CASSLGAVTEAFF.

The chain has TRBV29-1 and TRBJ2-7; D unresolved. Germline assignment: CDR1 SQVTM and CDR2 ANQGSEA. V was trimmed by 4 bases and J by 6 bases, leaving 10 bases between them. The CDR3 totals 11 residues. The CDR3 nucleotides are TGCAGCGTTGTAGGGCTAGGCGAGCAGTACTTC. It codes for CSVVGLGEQYF.

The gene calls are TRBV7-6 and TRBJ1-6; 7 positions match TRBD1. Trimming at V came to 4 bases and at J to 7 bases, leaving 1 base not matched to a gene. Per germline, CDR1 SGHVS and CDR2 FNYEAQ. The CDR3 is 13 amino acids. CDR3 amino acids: CASSSTGNSPLHF. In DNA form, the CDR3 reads TGTGCCAGCAGCTCGACAGGGAATTCACCCCTCCACTTT.

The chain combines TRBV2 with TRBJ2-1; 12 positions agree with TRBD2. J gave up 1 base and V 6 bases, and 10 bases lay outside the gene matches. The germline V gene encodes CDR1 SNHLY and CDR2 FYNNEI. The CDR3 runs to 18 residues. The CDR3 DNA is TGTGCCAGCAGCGCCGCCCTACTAGCGGGGGGATCCTACAATGAGCAGTTCTTC. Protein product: CASSAALLAGGSYNEQFF.

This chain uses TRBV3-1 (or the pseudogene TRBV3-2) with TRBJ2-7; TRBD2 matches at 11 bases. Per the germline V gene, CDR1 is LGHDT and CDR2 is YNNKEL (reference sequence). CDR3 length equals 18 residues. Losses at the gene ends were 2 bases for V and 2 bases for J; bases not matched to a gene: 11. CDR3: CASSQYFTSGSRAYEQYF. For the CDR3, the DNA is TGTGCCAGCAGCCAATATTTCACTAGCGGGAGTAGGGCCTACGAGCAGTACTTC.

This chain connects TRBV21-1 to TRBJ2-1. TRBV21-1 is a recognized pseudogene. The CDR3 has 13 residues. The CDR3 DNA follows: TGTGCCAGCAGCAAAGCGCTCCCAACGTGGCAGTTCTTC. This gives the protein CASSKALPTWQFF.

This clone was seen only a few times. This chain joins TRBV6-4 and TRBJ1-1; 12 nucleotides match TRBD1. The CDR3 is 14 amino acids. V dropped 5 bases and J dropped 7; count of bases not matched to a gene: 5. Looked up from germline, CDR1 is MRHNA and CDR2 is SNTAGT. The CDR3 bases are TGTGCCAGCAGTCCGGGACAGGGGGCCGATGAAGCTTTCTTT. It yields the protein CASSPGQGADEAFF.

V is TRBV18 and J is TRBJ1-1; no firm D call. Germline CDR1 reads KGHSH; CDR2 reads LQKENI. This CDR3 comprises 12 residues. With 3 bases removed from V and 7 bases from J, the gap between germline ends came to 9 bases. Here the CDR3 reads CASSPARIEAFF. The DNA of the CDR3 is TGTGCCAGCTCACCGGCAAGGATTGAAGCTTTCTTT. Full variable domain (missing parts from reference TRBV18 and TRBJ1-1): NAGVMQNPRHLVRRRGQEARLRCSPMKGHSHVYWYRQLPEEGLKFMVYLQKENIIDESGMPKERFSAEFPKEGPSILRIQQVVRGDSAAYFCASSPARIEAFFGQGTRLTVV.

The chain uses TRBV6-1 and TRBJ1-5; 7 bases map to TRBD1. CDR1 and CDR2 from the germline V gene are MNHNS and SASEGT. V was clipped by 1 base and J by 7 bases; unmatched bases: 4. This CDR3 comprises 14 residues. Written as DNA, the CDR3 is TGTGCCAGCAGTGAAGGGGCAGGGGGGCAGCCCCAGCATTTT. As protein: CASSEGAGGQPQHF.

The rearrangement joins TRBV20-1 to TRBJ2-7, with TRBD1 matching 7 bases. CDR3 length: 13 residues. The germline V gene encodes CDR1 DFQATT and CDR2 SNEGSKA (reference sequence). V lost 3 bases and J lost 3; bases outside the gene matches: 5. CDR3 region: CSASLGQNYEQYF. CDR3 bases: TGCAGTGCTAGTCTGGGACAGAACTACGAGCAGTACTTC.

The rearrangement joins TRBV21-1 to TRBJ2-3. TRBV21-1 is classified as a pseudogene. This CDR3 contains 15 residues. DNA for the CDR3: TGTGCCAGCAGCAAAGTAAGGGGACCCACAGATACGCAGTATTTT. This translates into CASSKVRGPTDTQYF.

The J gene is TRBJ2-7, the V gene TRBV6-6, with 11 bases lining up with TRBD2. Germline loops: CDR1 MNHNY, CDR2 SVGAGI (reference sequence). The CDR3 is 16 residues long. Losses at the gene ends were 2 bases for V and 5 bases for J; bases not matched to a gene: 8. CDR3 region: CASSYPTSGSPNEQYF. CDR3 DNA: TGTGCCAGCAGTTACCCAACTAGCGGGAGTCCCAACGAGCAGTACTTC.

CDR3 loop: CASSHERETAYEQYF. CDR3 sequence (DNA): TGTGCCAGCAGCCATGAGAGGGAGACGGCCTACGAGCAGTACTTC. The chain employs TRBV3-1 (or the pseudogene TRBV3-2) and TRBJ2-7, with a tentative D call TRBD2 (5 bases). The CDR3 has 15 amino acids. Germline CDR1 reads LGHDT; CDR2 reads YNNKEL (reference sequence). The V and J ends lost 3 bases and 2 bases respectively, with 14 bases between them.

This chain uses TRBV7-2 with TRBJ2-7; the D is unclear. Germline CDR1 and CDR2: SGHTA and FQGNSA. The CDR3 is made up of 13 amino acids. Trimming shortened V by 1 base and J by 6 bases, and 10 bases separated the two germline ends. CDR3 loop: CASSLDLIREQYF. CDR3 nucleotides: TGTGCCAGCAGCTTAGACCTAATTCGCGAGCAGTACTTC.

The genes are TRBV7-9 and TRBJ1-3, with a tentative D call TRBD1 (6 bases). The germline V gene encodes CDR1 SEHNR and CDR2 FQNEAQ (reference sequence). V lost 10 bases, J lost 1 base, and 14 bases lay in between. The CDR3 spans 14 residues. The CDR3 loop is CATRDITSGNTIYF. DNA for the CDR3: TGTGCCACCAGGGACATCACTTCTGGAAACACCATATATTTT.

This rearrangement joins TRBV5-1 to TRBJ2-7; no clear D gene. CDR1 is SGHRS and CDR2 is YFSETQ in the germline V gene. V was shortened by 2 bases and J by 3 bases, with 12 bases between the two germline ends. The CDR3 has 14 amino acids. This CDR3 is CASSFIGQNYEQYF. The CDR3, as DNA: TGCGCCAGCAGCTTTATAGGGCAGAACTACGAGCAGTACTTC.

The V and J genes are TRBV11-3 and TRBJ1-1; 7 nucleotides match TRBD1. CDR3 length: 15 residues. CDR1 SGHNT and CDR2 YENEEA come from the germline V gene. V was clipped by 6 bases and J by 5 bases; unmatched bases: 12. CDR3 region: CASSLNRGTKTEAFF. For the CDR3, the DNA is TGTGCCAGCAGTTTGAACAGGGGTACAAAAACTGAAGCTTTCTTT.